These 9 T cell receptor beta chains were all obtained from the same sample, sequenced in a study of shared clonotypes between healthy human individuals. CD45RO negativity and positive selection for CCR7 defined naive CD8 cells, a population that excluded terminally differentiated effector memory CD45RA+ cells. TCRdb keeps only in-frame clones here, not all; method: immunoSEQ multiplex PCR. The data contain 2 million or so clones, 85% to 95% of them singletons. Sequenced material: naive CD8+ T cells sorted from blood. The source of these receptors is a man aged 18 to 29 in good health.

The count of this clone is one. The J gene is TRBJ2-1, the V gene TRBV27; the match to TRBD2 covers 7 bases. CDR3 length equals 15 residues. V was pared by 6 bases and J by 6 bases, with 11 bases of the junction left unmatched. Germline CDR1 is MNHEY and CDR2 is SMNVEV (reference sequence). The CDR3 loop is CASRPSGGNSNEQFF. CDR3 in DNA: TGTGCCAGCAGACCTAGCGGAGGAAATTCCAATGAGCAGTTCTTC.

Here the CDR3 reads CASSPTGDQPQHF. The CDR3 DNA sequence: TGTGCCAGCAGCCCGACAGGGGACCAGCCCCAGCATTTT. This chain links TRBV25-1 with TRBJ1-5; the match to TRBD1 covers 8 bases. The CDR3 covers 13 residues. Germline assignment: CDR1 MGHDK and CDR2 SYGVNS. J was trimmed by 7 bases and V by 6 bases; bases with no gene match: 5.

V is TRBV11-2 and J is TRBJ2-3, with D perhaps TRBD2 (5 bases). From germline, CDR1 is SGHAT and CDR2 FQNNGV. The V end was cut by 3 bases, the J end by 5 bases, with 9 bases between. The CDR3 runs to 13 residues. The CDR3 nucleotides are TGTGCCAGCAGCTTGGTACTAGGAGATACGCAGTATTTT. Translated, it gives CASSLVLGDTQYF.

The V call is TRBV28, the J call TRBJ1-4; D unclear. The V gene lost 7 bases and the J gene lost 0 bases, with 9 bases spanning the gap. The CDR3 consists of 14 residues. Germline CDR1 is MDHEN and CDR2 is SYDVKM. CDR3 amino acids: CASTGSATNEKLFF. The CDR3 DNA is TGTGCCAGCACCGGGAGTGCAACTAATGAAAAACTGTTTTTT.

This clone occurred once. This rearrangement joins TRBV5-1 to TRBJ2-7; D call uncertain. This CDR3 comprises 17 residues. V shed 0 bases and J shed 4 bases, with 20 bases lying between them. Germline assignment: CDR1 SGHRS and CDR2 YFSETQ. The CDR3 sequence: CASSLVQAQRGTYEQYF. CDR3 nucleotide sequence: TGCGCCAGCAGCTTGGTCCAGGCCCAACGAGGAACGTACGAGCAGTACTTC.

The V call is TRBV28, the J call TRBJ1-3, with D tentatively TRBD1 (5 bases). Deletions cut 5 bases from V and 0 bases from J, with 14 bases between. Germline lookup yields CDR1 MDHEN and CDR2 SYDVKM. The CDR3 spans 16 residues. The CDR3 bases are TGTGCCAGCAGTACCCCATCGACAGCCTCTGGAAACACCATATATTTT. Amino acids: CASSTPSTASGNTIYF.

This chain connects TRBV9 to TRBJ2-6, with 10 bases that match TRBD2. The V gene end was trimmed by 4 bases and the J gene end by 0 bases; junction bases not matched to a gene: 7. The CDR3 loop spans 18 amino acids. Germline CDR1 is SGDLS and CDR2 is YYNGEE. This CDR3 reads CASSISGGPLSGANVLTF. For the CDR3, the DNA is TGTGCCAGCAGCATTAGCGGGGGGCCACTCTCTGGGGCCAACGTCCTGACTTTC.

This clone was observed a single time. The CDR3 here is CASSEVEGGNEQFF. CDR3 sequence (DNA): TGTGCCAGCAGTGAAGTGGAGGGTGGCAATGAGCAGTTCTTC. V and J are TRBV6-1 and TRBJ2-1, with D possibly TRBD2 on 6 matching bases. The V and J ends lost 1 base and 6 bases respectively, with 10 bases between them. This CDR3 comprises 14 residues. Per germline, CDR1 MNHNS and CDR2 SASEGT.

As DNA, the CDR3 is TGTGCCAGCAGTGAAGAATATTCACCCCTCCACTTT. It encodes CASSEEYSPLHF. The rearrangement joins TRBV2 to TRBJ1-6; D is unresolved. CDR3 length equals 12 residues. Per germline, CDR1 SNHLY and CDR2 FYNNEI. Trimming took off 1 base at V and 8 bases at J, with 3 bases between the two ends.